This T cell receptor (beta chain) was recovered during a study of radiotherapy plus CTLA-4 blockade in lung cancer. For the study at large: Patients showed objective responses in about 20% of cases and disease control in around 30%. Study outcomes and limitations: Tumor-derived TCR clones expanded in blood after radiotherapy plus ipilimumab. Reportedly, early blood T cell clone dynamics best predicted response, with interferon-beta.

On this clone itself: Its antigen is not known.

Sequencing was performed with immunoSEQ multiplex PCR; in TCRdb, only in-frame clones are kept and a portion is missing. The data show about 28,000 clones, with roughly 80% seen just once and roughly 8% held by the top ten. Trimming took off 0 bases at V and 9 bases at J, with 16 bases between the two ends. Germline CDR1 SGDLS, CDR2 YYNGEE. The CDR3 covers 15 residues. V is TRBV9 and J is TRBJ2-4; perhaps TRBD2 as D (6 bases). This sequence originates from a human donor with non-small cell lung cancer who had stable disease on radiotherapy plus ipilimumab. This specimen was peripheral blood, taken from a patient treated with radiotherapy plus ipilimumab. The DNA for the CDR3 is TGTGCCAGCAGCGTAGGAATAATTGGGGGGACCATTCAGTACTTC. Its translation: CASSVGIIGGTIQYF.